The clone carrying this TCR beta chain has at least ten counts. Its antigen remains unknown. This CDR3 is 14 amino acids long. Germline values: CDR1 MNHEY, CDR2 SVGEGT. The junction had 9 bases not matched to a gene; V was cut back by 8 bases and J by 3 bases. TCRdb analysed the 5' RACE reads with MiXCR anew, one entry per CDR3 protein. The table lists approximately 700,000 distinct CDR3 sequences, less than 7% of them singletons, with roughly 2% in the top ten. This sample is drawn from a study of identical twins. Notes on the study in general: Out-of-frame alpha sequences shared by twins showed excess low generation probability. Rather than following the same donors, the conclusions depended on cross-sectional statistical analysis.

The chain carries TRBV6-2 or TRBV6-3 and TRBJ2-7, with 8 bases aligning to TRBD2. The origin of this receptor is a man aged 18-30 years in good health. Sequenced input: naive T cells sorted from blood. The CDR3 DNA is TGTGCCAGCCAGATAGCGGGATTTTTCTACGAGCAGTACTTC. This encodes CASQIAGFFYEQYF.